The subject of this entry is one T cell receptor beta chain. The sample is drawn from a study of CD8 T cells in Susac syndrome. The RNA, about 0.5 to 1 ug, was put through reverse transcription using random hexamers. TCRdb fed the immunoSEQ multiplex PCR reads into MiXCR, producing one record per CDR3 protein. The sample lists about 130,000 distinct CDR3 sequences, about 93% occurring once. Germline CDR1 MNHEY, CDR2 SVGAGI. The CDR3 sequence is 11 residues long. V was shortened by 8 bases and J by 2 bases, with 7 bases between the two germline ends. This clonotype was sampled from a human donor in good health. The rearrangement links TRBV6-5 to TRBJ2-7; either TRBD1 or TRBD2 may supply D (5 bases each). The sample comprised CD4+ T cells from PBMCs. The CDR3, as DNA: TGTGCCAGCGGGGGAGCCTACGAGCAGTACTTC. Its protein is CASGGAYEQYF.